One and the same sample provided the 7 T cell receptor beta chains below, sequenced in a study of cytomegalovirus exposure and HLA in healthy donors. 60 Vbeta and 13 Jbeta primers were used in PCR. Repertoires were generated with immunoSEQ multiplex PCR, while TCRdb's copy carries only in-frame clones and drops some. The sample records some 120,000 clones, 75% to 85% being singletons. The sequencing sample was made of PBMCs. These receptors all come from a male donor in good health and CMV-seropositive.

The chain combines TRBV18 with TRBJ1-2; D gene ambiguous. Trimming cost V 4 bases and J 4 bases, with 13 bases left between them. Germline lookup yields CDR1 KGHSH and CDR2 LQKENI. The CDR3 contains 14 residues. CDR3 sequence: CASSQTSSGYGYTF. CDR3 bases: TGTGCCAGCTCACAAACGAGCTCGGGCTATGGCTACACCTTC.

The CDR3 reads CASSEHRPDNSPLHF. For the CDR3, the DNA is TGTGCCAGCAGTGAACACAGGCCAGATAATTCACCCCTCCACTTT. V and J are TRBV6-1 and TRBJ1-6; possibly TRBD1 for D (5 bases). This CDR3 has 15 residues. The germline gives CDR1 MNHNS, CDR2 SASEGT. The ends were cut back, 2 bases at V and 5 bases at J, with 10 bases in the middle.

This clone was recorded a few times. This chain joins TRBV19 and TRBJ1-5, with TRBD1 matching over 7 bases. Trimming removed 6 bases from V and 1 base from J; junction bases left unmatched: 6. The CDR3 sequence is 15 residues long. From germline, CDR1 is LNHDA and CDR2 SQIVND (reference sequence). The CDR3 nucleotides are TGTGCCAGTAGGGAGGACAGGACCAGCAATCAGCCCCAGCATTTT. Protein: CASREDRTSNQPQHF.

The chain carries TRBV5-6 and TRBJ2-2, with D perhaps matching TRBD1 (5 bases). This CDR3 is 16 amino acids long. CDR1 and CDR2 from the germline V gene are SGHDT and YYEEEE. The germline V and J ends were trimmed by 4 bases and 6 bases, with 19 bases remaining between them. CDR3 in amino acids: CASSPYPAQGAGELFF. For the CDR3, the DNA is TGTGCCAGCAGCCCCTACCCCGCGCAGGGCGCCGGGGAGCTGTTTTTT.

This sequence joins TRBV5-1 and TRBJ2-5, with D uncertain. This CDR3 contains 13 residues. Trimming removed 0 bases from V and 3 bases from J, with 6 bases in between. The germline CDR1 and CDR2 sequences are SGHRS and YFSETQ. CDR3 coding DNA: TGCGCCAGCAGCTTGGGGGCCGAAGAGACCCAGTACTTC. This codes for CASSLGAEETQYF.

CDR3 sequence: CAISELTGSEETQYF. The CDR3 bases are TGTGCCATCAGTGAGCTGACAGGGTCGGAAGAGACCCAGTACTTC. The chain combines TRBV10-3 with TRBJ2-5, with 7 bases that match TRBD1. V shed 2 bases, J shed 3 bases, and the junction held 6 bases outside the gene matches. This CDR3 comprises 15 residues. Germline V gene lookup returns CDR1 ENHRY and CDR2 SYGVKD.

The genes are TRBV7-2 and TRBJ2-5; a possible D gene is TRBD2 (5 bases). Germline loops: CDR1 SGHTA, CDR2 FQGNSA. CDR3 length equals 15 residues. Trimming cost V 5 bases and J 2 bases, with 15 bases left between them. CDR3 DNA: TGTGCCAGCAGCCCAAGGGAGAGGTGGCAAGAGACCCAGTACTTC. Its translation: CASSPRERWQETQYF.